This TCR beta chain came from a study of sequential checkpoint blockade in melanoma (dated by TCRdb to about 2019). Some background on the complete study: Patients were randomized 1:1 to first-line nivolumab followed by ipilimumab (arm A) or ipilimumab followed by nivolumab (arm B). Maintenance nivolumab came after each of the two trial sequences.

The germline V gene supplies CDR1 SGDLS and CDR2 YYNGEE. Cut back by 1 base and 4 bases, the V and J ends lie 12 bases apart. From cysteine to phenylalanine, the CDR3 is 14 amino acids long. The read is trimmed to its CDR3 DNA, 42 bases read in frame from base 1. This clone was detected once. Its specific antigen is unknown. No base qualities exist here, and no much larger clone lies one base off it. Results the study describes overall, beyond this receptor: Validation of the response-prediction model combining TCR metrics and mutation burden is needed in larger, independent patient cohorts.

TCRbeta CDR3 regions were immunosequenced from genomic DNA with the immunoSEQ Assay. Before high-throughput sequencing, genomic DNA was amplified using bias-controlled multiplex PCR. In the authors' own workflow: To quantify the absolute abundance of each unique TCRbeta CDR3 region, the sequences were collapsed and filtered. Clonality, defined as 1 minus Pielou's evenness, was calculated using productive rearrangements only. A previously published method was used to identify clones whose frequencies were significantly greater in on-treatment samples than in baseline samples. TCRdb provides this immuneACCESS table in a form limited to in-frame rearrangements. Some clones are lacking; in checked studies, under half of them reflect an unresolved V gene, and why the rest are absent is not known. V, J and clone size are those of that table, while D and trimming were read from the DNA. The sample data list 40,000 or so clones, and roughly 88% of these were observed just once. The ten largest clones take up 12% of the sample.

Reading the label with the study, this specimen's treatment or condition is: randomized to nivolumab then ipilimumab (arm A) or the reverse (arm B). None of the patients in the trial had previously been given DNA-damaging chemotherapy. Live CD3+CD8+ cells negative for CD19 and CD56 were sorted from thawed PBMCs on a FACS Aria II flow cytometer. Samples were obtained from patients with melanoma enrolled in CheckMate 064, a randomized, open-label phase II trial of sequential checkpoint blockade. Peripheral blood mononuclear cells were collected by leukapheresis, purified with Ficoll-Paque, and frozen in human serum with roughly 10% DMSO. Immediately after sorting, the purity of sorted blood CD3+CD8+ cells was verified to be >98%, after which DNA was extracted.

The V gene is TRBV9 and the J gene is TRBJ2-7; TRBD1 is a weak D gene call, 6 bases matching. The sample in question was CD8+ T cells sorted from blood (inferred from file names), obtained from a patient given nivolumab and ipilimumab in sequence. The clonotype was recovered from a human donor with melanoma. The DNA is TGTGCCAGCAGCGTATCCAGGGGCGGGTACGAGCAGTACTTC. Translation gives CASSVSRGGYEQYF.